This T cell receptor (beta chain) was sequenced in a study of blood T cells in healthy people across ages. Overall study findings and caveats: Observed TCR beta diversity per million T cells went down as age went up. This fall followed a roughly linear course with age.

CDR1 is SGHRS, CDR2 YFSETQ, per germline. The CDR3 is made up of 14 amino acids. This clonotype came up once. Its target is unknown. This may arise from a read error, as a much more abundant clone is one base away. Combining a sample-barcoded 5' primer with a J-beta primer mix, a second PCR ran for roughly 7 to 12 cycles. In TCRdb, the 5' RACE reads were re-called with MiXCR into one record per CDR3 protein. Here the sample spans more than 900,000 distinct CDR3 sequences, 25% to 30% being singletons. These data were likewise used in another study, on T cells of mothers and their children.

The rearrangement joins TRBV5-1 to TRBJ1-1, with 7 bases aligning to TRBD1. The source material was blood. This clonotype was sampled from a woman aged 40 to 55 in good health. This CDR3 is CASSKGQRSTETFF. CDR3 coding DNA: TGCGCCAGCAGCAAGGGACAGAGGTCGACTGAAACTTTCTTT.